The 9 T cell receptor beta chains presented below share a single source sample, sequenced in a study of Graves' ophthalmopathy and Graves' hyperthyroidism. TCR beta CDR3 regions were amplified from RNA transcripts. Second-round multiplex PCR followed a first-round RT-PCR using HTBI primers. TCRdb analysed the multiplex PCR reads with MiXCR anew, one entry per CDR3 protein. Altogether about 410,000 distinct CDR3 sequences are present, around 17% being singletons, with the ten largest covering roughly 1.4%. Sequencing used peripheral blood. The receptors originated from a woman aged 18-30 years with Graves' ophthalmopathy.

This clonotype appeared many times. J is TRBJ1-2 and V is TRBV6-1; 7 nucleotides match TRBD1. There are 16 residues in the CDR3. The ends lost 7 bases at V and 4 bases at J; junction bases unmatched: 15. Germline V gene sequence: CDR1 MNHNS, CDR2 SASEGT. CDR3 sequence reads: CASIPKVAGGAYGYTF. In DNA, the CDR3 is TGTGCCAGCATCCCTAAAGTGGCAGGGGGAGCCTATGGCTACACCTTC.

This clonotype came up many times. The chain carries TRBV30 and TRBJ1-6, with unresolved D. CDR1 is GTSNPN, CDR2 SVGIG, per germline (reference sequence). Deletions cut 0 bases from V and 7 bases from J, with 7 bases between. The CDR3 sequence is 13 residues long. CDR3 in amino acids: CAWSVLENSPLHF. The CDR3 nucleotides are TGTGCCTGGAGTGTACTTGAGAATTCACCCCTCCACTTT. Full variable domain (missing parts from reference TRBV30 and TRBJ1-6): SQTIHQWPATLVQPVGSPLSLECTVEGTSNPNLYWYRQAAGRGLQLLFYSVGIGQISSEVPQNLSASRPQDRQFILSSKKLLLSDSGFYLCAWSVLENSPLHFGNGTRLTVT.

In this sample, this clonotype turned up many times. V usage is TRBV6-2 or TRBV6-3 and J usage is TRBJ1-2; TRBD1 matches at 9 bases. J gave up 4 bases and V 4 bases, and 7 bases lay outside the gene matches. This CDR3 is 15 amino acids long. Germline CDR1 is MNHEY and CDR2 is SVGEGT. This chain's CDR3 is CASSSPTGGFYGYTF. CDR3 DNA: TGTGCCAGCAGTTCCCCAACAGGGGGCTTCTATGGCTACACCTTC.

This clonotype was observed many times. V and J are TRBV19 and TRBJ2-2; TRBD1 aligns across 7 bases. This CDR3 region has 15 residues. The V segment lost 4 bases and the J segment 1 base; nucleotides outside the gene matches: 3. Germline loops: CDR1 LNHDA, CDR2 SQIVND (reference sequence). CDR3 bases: TGTGCCAGTAGTAACACAGGGGTGAACACCGGGGAGCTGTTTTTT. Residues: CASSNTGVNTGELFF.

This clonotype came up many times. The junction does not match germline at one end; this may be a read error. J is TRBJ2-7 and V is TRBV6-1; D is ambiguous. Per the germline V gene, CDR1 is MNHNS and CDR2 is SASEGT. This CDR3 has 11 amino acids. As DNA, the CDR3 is TGTGCCAGCAGTGAAGCTAGGACCCACGCATTC. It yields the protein CASSEARTHAF.

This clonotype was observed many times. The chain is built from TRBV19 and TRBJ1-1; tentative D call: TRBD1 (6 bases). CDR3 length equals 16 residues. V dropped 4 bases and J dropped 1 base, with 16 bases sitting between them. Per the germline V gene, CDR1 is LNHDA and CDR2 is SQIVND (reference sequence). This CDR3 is CASSTPATGSNTEAFF. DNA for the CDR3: TGTGCCAGTAGTACGCCAGCGACAGGTTCGAACACTGAAGCTTTCTTT.

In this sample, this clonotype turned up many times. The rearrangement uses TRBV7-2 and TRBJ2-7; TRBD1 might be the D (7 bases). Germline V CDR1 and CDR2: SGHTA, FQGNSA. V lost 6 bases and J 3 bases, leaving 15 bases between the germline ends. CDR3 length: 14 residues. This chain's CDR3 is CASRAGQSSYEQYF. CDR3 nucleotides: TGTGCCAGCAGGGCGGGACAGTCAAGCTACGAGCAGTACTTC. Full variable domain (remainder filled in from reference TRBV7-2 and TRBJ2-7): GAGVSQSPSNKVTEKGKDVELRCDPISGHTALYWYRQSLGQGLEFLIYFQGNSAPDKSGLPSDRFSAERTGGSVSTLTIQRTQQEDSAVYLCASRAGQSSYEQYFGPGTRLTVT.

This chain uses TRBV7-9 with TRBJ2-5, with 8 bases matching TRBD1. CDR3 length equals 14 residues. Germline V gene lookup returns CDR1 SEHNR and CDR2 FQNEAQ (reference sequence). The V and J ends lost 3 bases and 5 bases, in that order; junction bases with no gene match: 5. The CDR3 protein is CASSFRGRVETQYF. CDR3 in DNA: TGTGCCAGCAGCTTCAGGGGGCGGGTGGAGACCCAGTACTTC.

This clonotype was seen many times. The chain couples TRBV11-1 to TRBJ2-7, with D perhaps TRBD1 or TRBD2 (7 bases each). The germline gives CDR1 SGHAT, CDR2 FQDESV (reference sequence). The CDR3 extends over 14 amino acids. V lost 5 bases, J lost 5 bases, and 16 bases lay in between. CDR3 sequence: CASSLRGGPDEQYF. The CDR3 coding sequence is TGTGCCAGCAGCCTCAGGGGGGGGCCGGACGAGCAGTACTTC.